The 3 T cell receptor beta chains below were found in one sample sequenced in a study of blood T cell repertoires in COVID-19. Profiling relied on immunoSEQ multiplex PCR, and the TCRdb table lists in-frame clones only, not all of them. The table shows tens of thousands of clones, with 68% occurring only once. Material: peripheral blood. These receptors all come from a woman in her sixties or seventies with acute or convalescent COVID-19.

The CDR3 loop reads CASRSGTSGRAYYNEQFF. In DNA form, the CDR3 reads TGTGCCAGCAGATCCGGGACTAGCGGGAGGGCCTACTACAATGAGCAGTTCTTC. This chain links TRBV28 with TRBJ2-1; 16 nucleotides agree with TRBD2. The junction had 8 bases not matched to a gene; V was cut back by 6 bases and J by 3 bases. From germline, CDR1 is MDHEN and CDR2 SYDVKM. The CDR3 consists of 18 residues.

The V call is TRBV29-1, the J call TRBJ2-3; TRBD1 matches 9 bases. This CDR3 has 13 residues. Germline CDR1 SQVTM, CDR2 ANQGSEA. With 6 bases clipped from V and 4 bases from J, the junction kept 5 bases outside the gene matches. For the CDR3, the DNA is TGCAGCGTGGGACAGGGCAGGGCAGATACGCAGTATTTT. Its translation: CSVGQGRADTQYF.

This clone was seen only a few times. The CDR3 here is CASSWGVTTGTGIRGYTF. The CDR3 DNA sequence: TGCGCCAGCAGCTGGGGCGTAACAACCGGGACAGGGATTCGTGGCTACACCTTC. This chain connects TRBV5-1 to TRBJ1-2; 9 positions agree with TRBD1. The CDR3 totals 18 residues. Germline V gene lookup returns CDR1 SGHRS and CDR2 YFSETQ. Trimming at V came to 3 bases and at J to 7 bases, leaving 19 bases not matched to a gene.